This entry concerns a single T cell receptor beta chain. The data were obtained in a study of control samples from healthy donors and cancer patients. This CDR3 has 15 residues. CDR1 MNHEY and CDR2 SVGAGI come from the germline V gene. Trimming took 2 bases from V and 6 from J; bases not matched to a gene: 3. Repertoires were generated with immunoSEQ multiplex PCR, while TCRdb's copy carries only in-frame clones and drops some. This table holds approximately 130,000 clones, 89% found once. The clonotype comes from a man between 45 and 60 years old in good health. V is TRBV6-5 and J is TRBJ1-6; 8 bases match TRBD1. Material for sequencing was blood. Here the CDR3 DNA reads TGTGCCAGCAGTTACGGACAGGGTATTAATTCACCCCTCCACTTT. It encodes CASSYGQGINSPLHF.